This T cell receptor beta chain comes out of a study of T cell responses to AZD1222 COVID-19 vaccine. About the study: Second-dose schedules of about 4 or about 12 weeks were combined. The study's findings and limits: Among those given AZD1222, only 5 to 7 were seropositive at baseline. White British ancestry dominated among donors, who included more females, and clonal diversity was possibly underestimated. The span of vaccine-associated CD4 TCRs extended across spike, with dominance at 160-218 and 743-854.

Germline V gene lookup returns CDR1 LNHDA and CDR2 SQIVND (reference sequence). The CDR3 has 14 residues. V was clipped by 4 bases and J by 5 bases, with 14 bases between them. Concerning this clone: The antigen is not known.

Profiled with immunoSEQ multiplex PCR; TCRdb holds only in-frame clones, not every one. The repertoire consists of about 170,000 clones, with roughly 92% occurring once and the leading ten covering 1.5% to 2%. The receptor was derived from an adult in good health. The sequenced sample was peripheral blood, obtained on day 0 of AZD1222 vaccination. The gene calls are TRBV19 and TRBJ2-5; D ambiguous. CDR3 nucleotides: TGTGCCAGTAGTACCCAGAGTAGTGTGGAGACCCAGTACTTC. Protein sequence: CASSTQSSVETQYF.